These 21 T cell receptor beta chains were sequenced from one sample in a study of CD4+ T cells in melanoma. Sequencing was performed with immunoSEQ multiplex PCR; in TCRdb, only in-frame clones are kept and a portion is missing. Altogether around 100,000 clones are present, about 92% being singletons, with the ten largest covering approximately 3.5%. The sample comprised peripheral blood. The origin of the receptors is a human donor with melanoma.

The chain uses TRBV12-5 and TRBJ2-5; D is ambiguous. Deletions cut 0 bases from V and 4 bases from J, with 3 bases between. The CDR3 extends over 12 amino acids. Germline CDR1 and CDR2: LGHNT and FRNRAP. The CDR3 reads CASGLVPETQYF. CDR3 in DNA: TGTGCTAGTGGTTTGGTACCAGAGACCCAGTACTTC.

The CDR3 is CASSSPVGGGGYTF. The DNA for the CDR3 is TGTGCCAGCAGTTCACCGGTGGGGGGCGGCGGCTACACCTTC. V and J are TRBV27 and TRBJ1-2; maybe TRBD1 (6 bases). Per the germline V gene, CDR1 is MNHEY and CDR2 is SMNVEV (reference sequence). This CDR3 comprises 14 residues. Trimming left V 4 bases short and J 8 bases short, with 17 bases between.

The chain uses TRBV9 and TRBJ2-3, with 11 bases that match TRBD2. This CDR3 region has 16 residues. Trimming at V came to 3 bases and at J to 3 bases, leaving 6 bases not matched to a gene. The V gene's germline CDR1 is SGDLS and CDR2 YYNGEE. DNA for the CDR3: TGTGCCAGCAGCGGGGGGGCTAGCGGGAGGACAGATACGCAGTATTTT. Translating it yields CASSGGASGRTDTQYF. Filled out from reference TRBV9 and TRBJ2-3, the complete variable domain reads DSGVTQTPKHLITATGQRVTLRCSPRSGDLSVYWYQQSLDQGLQFLIQYYNGEERAKGNILERFSAQQFPDLHSELNLSSLELGDSALYFCASSGGASGRTDTQYFGPGTRLTVL.

The chain links TRBV6-4 to TRBJ1-5, with no clear D. CDR3 length: 13 amino acids. CDR1 is MRHNA and CDR2 is SNTAGT in the germline V gene. Trimming took off 6 bases at V and 5 bases at J, with 11 bases between the two ends. The CDR3 region is CASSLGQDQPQHF. The CDR3 nucleotides read TGTGCCAGCAGCCTCGGCCAGGATCAGCCCCAGCATTTT.

This chain joins TRBV11-2 and TRBJ2-1, with D hard to call. Per the germline V gene, CDR1 is SGHAT and CDR2 is FQNNGV. Trimming left V 8 bases short and J 0 bases short, with 14 bases between. CDR3 length: 15 residues. This chain's CDR3 is CASRLPLSSYNEQFF. The CDR3, as DNA: TGTGCCAGCCGACTTCCACTTAGCTCCTACAATGAGCAGTTCTTC.

CDR3 sequence (DNA): TGTGCCAGCAGCTTGCAGACTAGCGGGACAGATACGCAGTATTTT. Its translation is CASSLQTSGTDTQYF. J is TRBJ2-3 and V is TRBV5-6, with TRBD2 matching over 10 bases. Germline V lookup: CDR1 SGHDT, CDR2 YYEEEE. The ends lost 1 base at V and 3 bases at J; junction bases unmatched: 2. This CDR3 region has 15 residues.

The genes are TRBV7-6 and TRBJ2-7; D is unclear. CDR1 is SGHVS, CDR2 FNYEAQ, per germline. The V end was cut by 2 bases, the J end by 1 base, with 6 bases between. This CDR3 contains 13 residues. The CDR3 bases are TGTGCCAGCAGCTTATACGGGTCCTACGAGCAGTACTTC. Encoded protein: CASSLYGSYEQYF.

The V and J genes are TRBV6-6 and TRBJ2-3; a weak D match, TRBD1 (8 bases). The germline V gene encodes CDR1 MNHNY and CDR2 SVGAGI (reference sequence). Trimming shortened V by 0 bases and J by 6 bases, and 13 bases separated the two germline ends. The length of the CDR3 is 15 residues. In nucleotides, the CDR3 is TGTGCCAGCAGTTACTCTTACAGGGGGGGGGATACGCAGTATTTT. Its translation: CASSYSYRGGDTQYF.

This rearrangement joins TRBV9 to TRBJ2-2; D possibly matches TRBD1 or TRBD2 (5 bases each). The V end was cut by 4 bases, the J end by 0 bases, with 13 bases between. The CDR3 sequence is 16 residues long. Looked up from germline, CDR1 is SGDLS and CDR2 is YYNGEE. CDR3 sequence (DNA): TGTGCCAGCAGCTCGAGGGGTGACGCGAACACCGGGGAGCTGTTTTTT. Translating gives CASSSRGDANTGELFF.

Turning to this clone: The same CDR3 can be traced to other DNA sequences in this sample. V is TRBV5-1 and J is TRBJ2-3; 12 bases match TRBD1. Germline CDR1 is SGHRS and CDR2 is YFSETQ. Trimming removed 3 bases from V and 4 bases from J; junction bases left unmatched: 3. The CDR3 is 15 residues long. The CDR3 nucleotides read TGCGCCAGCAGCTCCGGGACAGGGGGCCCAGATACGCAGTATTTT. Its protein is CASSSGTGGPDTQYF.

The chain recombines TRBV7-3 with TRBJ2-5; D possibly uses TRBD1 or TRBD2 (7 bases each). Trimming stripped 8 bases from V and 2 bases from J, with 18 bases between. This CDR3 region has 15 residues. Germline-derived CDR1 and CDR2 are SGHTA and FQGTGA. In nucleotides, the CDR3 is TGTGCCAGCGCCCAGCAGGGGGGGGGACAAGAGACCCAGTACTTC. Its protein product is CASAQQGGGQETQYF.

V usage is TRBV7-2 and J usage is TRBJ2-1, with a weak D call TRBD2 (6 bases). Germline V gives CDR1 SGHTA, CDR2 FQGNSA. The ends were cut back, 3 bases at V and 6 bases at J, with 12 bases in the middle. The CDR3 sequence is 14 residues long. The CDR3 reads CASSFTRAGNEQFF. CDR3 nucleotides: TGTGCCAGCAGCTTTACGCGAGCGGGCAATGAGCAGTTCTTC. The variable domain in full, completed from reference TRBV7-2 and TRBJ2-1, reads GAGVSQSPSNKVTEKGKDVELRCDPISGHTALYWYRQSLGQGLEFLIYFQGNSAPDKSGLPSDRFSAERTGGSVSTLTIQRTQQEDSAVYLCASSFTRAGNEQFFGPGTRLTVL.

V and J are TRBV15 and TRBJ1-2; D gene unclear. With 3 bases removed from V and 6 bases from J, the gap between germline ends came to 11 bases. Germline CDR1 LNHNV, CDR2 YYDKDF (reference sequence). CDR3 size: 13 residues. The DNA for the CDR3 is TGTGCCACCAGCAGGGACCTGGGGAATGGCTACACCTTC. Amino acids: CATSRDLGNGYTF.

The rearrangement uses TRBV10-3 and TRBJ1-3; unclear D gene. The V gene's germline CDR1 is ENHRY and CDR2 SYGVKD. The CDR3 has 14 amino acids. The V end was cut by 10 bases, the J end by 3 bases, with 16 bases between. In DNA, the CDR3 is TGTGCCACCGAGACGGGGAGAGGTGGAAACACCATATATTTT. The encoded protein is CATETGRGGNTIYF.

This chain connects TRBV7-2 to TRBJ2-3; 9 bases map to TRBD2. The CDR3 spans 17 residues. Germline V gene lookup returns CDR1 SGHTA and CDR2 FQGNSA. V dropped 1 base and J dropped 4; count of bases not matched to a gene: 9. CDR3 sequence reads: CASSLGFGGGGADTQYF. DNA for the CDR3: TGTGCCAGCAGCTTAGGTTTCGGCGGGGGGGGCGCAGATACGCAGTATTTT.

The chain couples TRBV28 to TRBJ2-7; D ambiguous. Germline V gives CDR1 MDHEN, CDR2 SYDVKM. CDR3 size: 13 residues. V was cut by 3 bases and J by 7 bases, with 13 bases left in between. The CDR3 DNA reads as TGTGCCAGCAGTTTCGGTGGGTTAAAGGAGCAGTACTTC. Residues: CASSFGGLKEQYF.

This clone has a single count. The rearrangement joins TRBV29-1 to TRBJ2-5; 7 nucleotides match TRBD1. CDR1 is SQVTM and CDR2 is ANQGSEA in the germline V gene. CDR3 length equals 12 residues. V lost 7 bases and J lost 0; bases outside the gene matches: 2. CDR3 sequence reads: CSADRDQETQYF. CDR3 coding DNA: TGCAGCGCCGACAGGGACCAAGAGACCCAGTACTTC.

V usage is TRBV28 and J usage is TRBJ1-2; 7 nucleotides match TRBD1. There are 12 residues in the CDR3. The V gene's germline CDR1 is MDHEN and CDR2 SYDVKM. The ends lost 11 bases at V and 1 base at J; junction bases unmatched: 4. CDR3 sequence: CASGQINYGYTF. Written as DNA, the CDR3 is TGTGCCTCGGGACAGATTAACTATGGCTACACCTTC.

The J gene is TRBJ1-5, the V gene TRBV6-6; D uncertain. V lost 2 bases to trimming and J lost 0 bases, with 5 bases between them. CDR1 and CDR2 from the germline V gene are MNHNY and SVGAGI (reference sequence). The CDR3 runs to 14 residues. CDR3 sequence (DNA): TGTGCCAGCAGTTACGGGGATAGCAATCAGCCCCAGCATTTT. The encoded protein is CASSYGDSNQPQHF.

This chain connects TRBV7-9 to TRBJ2-7, with TRBD1 matching 10 bases. The J segment lost 5 bases and the V segment lost 5 bases, leaving 9 bases of the junction unmatched. Germline CDR1 reads SEHNR; CDR2 reads FQNEAQ (reference sequence). The CDR3 contains 15 residues. The CDR3 sequence: CASSPGQGNPDEQYF. The CDR3 DNA reads as TGTGCCAGCAGCCCGGGACAGGGGAATCCTGACGAGCAGTACTTC.

The gene calls are TRBV18 and TRBJ2-7; no clear D. The CDR3 is 13 amino acids. Germline lookup yields CDR1 KGHSH and CDR2 LQKENI. The V gene lost 8 bases and the J gene lost 3 bases, with 14 bases spanning the gap. As DNA, the CDR3 is TGTGCCAGCGCCCCGGACGGAAACTACGAGCAGTACTTC. Its protein product is CASAPDGNYEQYF.